This entry concerns a single TCR beta chain. Only in-frame clones appear in the TCRdb table, and some are missing; sequencing was by immunoSEQ multiplex PCR. The sample lists around 100,000 clones; approximately 89% were seen once. The data stem from a study of PD-L1 blockade in urothelial cancer. As to time point: peripheral blood 6 weeks after treatment start. V lost 1 base to trimming and J lost 10 bases, with 8 bases between them. In germline, CDR1 is SEHNR, CDR2 FQNEAQ (reference sequence). The CDR3 extends over 12 amino acids. The input for sequencing was PBMCs, taken around atezolizumab (anti-PD-L1) treatment. The chain employs TRBV7-9 and TRBJ2-1; D is unresolved. The receptor was derived from a man in his fifties or sixties with urothelial cancer. CDR3 nucleotide sequence: TGTGCCAGCAGCTTAGGAGTTTGGGAGCAGTTCTTC. Translating gives CASSLGVWEQFF.